The entry that follows covers one TCR beta chain sequence. The target antigen is unknown. Deletions cut 2 bases from V and 3 bases from J, with 14 bases between. Germline CDR1 is GTSNPN and CDR2 is SVGIG (reference sequence). CDR3 length: 14 residues. The treatment is: approximately nine-day PBMC culture with coronavirus spike peptide pools or control peptides (ViraFEST assay). The data derive from a study of vaccination and CD4 T cells after COVID-19. At the Johns Hopkins FTIC core, DNA taken from cultured CD4+ T cells was sequenced by way of the Oncomine TCR Beta short-read assay. TCRdb processed the PCR reads anew with MiXCR; each CDR3 protein has one entry. The table records approximately 20,000 distinct CDR3 sequences, about 80% of them present only once.

The chain recombines TRBV30 with TRBJ2-7, with D perhaps given as TRBD1 or TRBD2 (5 bases each). Material: CD4+ T cells from blood, cultured in vitro, obtained after SARS-CoV-2 vaccination. The sequence was collected from a human donor who received a COVID-19 vaccine. The CDR3 DNA is TGTGCCTGGAGTTGGGAACCGAGGGGCTACGAGCAGTACTTC. Translated, it gives CAWSWEPRGYEQYF. The full variable domain, its missing parts supplied by reference TRBV30 and TRBJ2-7, is SQTIHQWPATLVQPVGSPLSLECTVEGTSNPNLYWYRQAAGRGLQLLFYSVGIGQISSEVPQNLSASRPQDRQFILSSKKLLLSDSGFYLCAWSWEPRGYEQYFGPGTRLTVT.